This T cell receptor beta chain was documented in a study of human T cells and chemical hapten exposure. Findings and caveats of the study: Sensitizing to DPC left TCRs with a frequency above 1 in 1000 unaltered.

What the library attached to individual cDNA molecules were unique molecular identifiers. As processed by the authors: Sample TCR counts, which ranged from about 20,000 to 690,600, had a median of approximately 100,000. MiXCR, run by TCRdb on the RACE reads, gives a single entry per CDR3 protein. Clone size and V and J calls follow TCRdb, not the original study. The sample includes around 130,000 distinct CDR3 sequences, around 8.2% of them seen just once. This clonotype has at least ten counts. The antigen remains unidentified. Germline CDR1 and CDR2: SEHNR and FQNEAQ (reference sequence). The V end was cut by 5 bases, the J end by 3 bases, with 14 bases between. This CDR3 contains 14 residues. Described time point: healthy volunteer bleed at 2 weeks. Someone pulled total RNA out of unfractionated whole blood.

The receptor was isolated from a male donor in good health. Some clones in this sample may be carry-over from other donors' samples. Sample: whole blood. The rearrangement links TRBV7-9 to TRBJ2-7, with TRBD1 as a possible D gene (6 bases). The CDR3 spells CASSEGQTYYEQYF. In DNA form, the CDR3 reads TGTGCCAGCAGCGAAGGACAGACTTACTACGAGCAGTACTTC.